Shown below are 32 T cell receptor beta chains from a single sample sequenced in a study of long-term antiretroviral therapy in people with HIV. Researchers report immunoSEQ v3.0 was run at survey level. Assay: immunoSEQ multiplex PCR; the TCRdb copy retains only in-frame clones and omits some. Among tens of thousands of clones listed, 80% to 95% were seen once. Sequenced here: unsorted PBMCs, sampled 4.4 years after starting antiretroviral therapy. The receptors were gathered from a woman aged 45-65 years with HIV.

This chain links TRBV7-2 with TRBJ2-3; D is undetermined. The V end was cut by 5 bases, the J end by 5 bases, with 14 bases between. CDR3 length: 14 residues. Germline assignment: CDR1 SGHTA and CDR2 FQGNSA. CDR3 coding DNA: TGTGCCAGCAGCAATAACCCGGGCCTAGATACGCAGTATTTT. This encodes CASSNNPGLDTQYF.

This chain connects TRBV5-5 to TRBJ2-3; a weak D match, TRBD2 (6 bases). Germline lookup yields CDR1 SGHKS and CDR2 YYEKEE (reference sequence). The CDR3 has 15 residues. V dropped 0 bases and J dropped 0 bases, with 8 bases sitting between them. The CDR3 nucleotides are TGTGCCAGCAGCTTGGCGGGGACTAGCACAGATACGCAGTATTTT. It is translated as CASSLAGTSTDTQYF.

The J gene is TRBJ1-3, the V gene TRBV7-2; unclear D gene. The CDR3 is 14 amino acids. Germline V gene sequence: CDR1 SGHTA, CDR2 FQGNSA. Trimming removed 5 bases at V and 0 bases at J, with 8 bases between. CDR3 bases: TGTGCCAGCAGCCGACGGATCTCTGGAAACACCATATATTTT. This translates into CASSRRISGNTIYF.

This chain connects TRBV18 to TRBJ2-7; no reliable D call. In germline, CDR1 is KGHSH, CDR2 LQKENI. There are 13 residues in the CDR3. V shed 2 bases and J shed 3 bases, with 8 bases lying between them. The CDR3 loop reads CASSPNGGYEQYF. CDR3 in DNA: TGTGCCAGCTCACCAAACGGTGGCTACGAGCAGTACTTC.

The V call is TRBV7-8, the J call TRBJ2-7, with 8 bases matching TRBD2. V shed 3 bases, J shed 3 bases, and the junction held 13 bases outside the gene matches. Germline CDR1 SGHVS, CDR2 FQNEAQ. The CDR3 has 17 residues. The DNA for the CDR3 is TGTGCCAGCAGCTTCTCCAAACCAGGGCTAGCGGGCTACGAGCAGTACTTC. Protein: CASSFSKPGLAGYEQYF.

This clone has only one observation. J is TRBJ1-5 and V is TRBV15, with D uncertain. V gave up 4 bases and J gave up 0 bases, with 10 bases separating them. CDR3 length: 15 amino acids. Germline V lookup: CDR1 LNHNV, CDR2 YYDKDF (reference sequence). The CDR3 here is CATSTAYSSNQPQHF. The CDR3 nucleotides are TGTGCCACCAGCACAGCTTACAGTAGCAATCAGCCCCAGCATTTT.

V is TRBV6-1 and J is TRBJ2-7; D possibly matches TRBD1 or TRBD2 (5 bases each). Trimming removed 6 bases from V and 2 bases from J, with 14 bases in between. This CDR3 has 14 amino acids. Germline V lookup: CDR1 MNHNS, CDR2 SASEGT. CDR3 residues: CASRLGVGPYEQYF. In DNA, the CDR3 is TGTGCCAGCAGGCTGGGGGTAGGGCCCTACGAGCAGTACTTC.

The chain links TRBV30 to TRBJ1-2, with unresolved D. The CDR3 totals 11 residues. The V end was cut by 1 base, the J end by 6 bases, with 6 bases between. The germline V gene has CDR1 GTSNPN and CDR2 SVGIG (reference sequence). CDR3 region: CAWSERNGYTF. CDR3 DNA: TGTGCCTGGAGTGAGCGAAATGGCTACACCTTC.

The rearrangement joins TRBV7-2 to TRBJ1-6; D gene ambiguous. The ends were cut back, 1 base at V and 7 bases at J, with 5 bases in the middle. The germline CDR1 and CDR2 sequences are SGHTA and FQGNSA. The CDR3 loop spans 13 amino acids. The DNA of the CDR3 is TGTGCCAGCAGCTTAGTCGAGAATTCACCCCTCCACTTT. It codes for CASSLVENSPLHF.

The V call is TRBV6-6, the J call TRBJ1-2; D gene ambiguous. Germline CDR1 MNHNY, CDR2 SVGAGI (reference sequence). The CDR3 has 13 residues. The V gene lost 8 bases and the J gene lost 2 bases, with 12 bases spanning the gap. In nucleotides, the CDR3 is TGTGCCAGCGTCCCTGCGGGGAACTATGGCTACACCTTC. It translates to CASVPAGNYGYTF.

This chain uses TRBV19 with TRBJ2-5; no clear D gene. The CDR3 runs to 13 residues. Germline loops: CDR1 LNHDA, CDR2 SQIVND (reference sequence). V was clipped by 0 bases and J by 3 bases, with 5 bases between them. The CDR3 spells CASSIDQEETQYF. The CDR3 DNA reads as TGTGCCAGTAGTATAGATCAGGAAGAGACCCAGTACTTC.

The chain combines TRBV7-9 with TRBJ1-1; possible D gene TRBD1, 5 bases. Trimming stripped 6 bases from V and 8 bases from J, with 10 bases between. The CDR3 contains 11 residues. Germline values: CDR1 SEHNR, CDR2 FQNEAQ (reference sequence). Here the CDR3 DNA reads TGTGCCAGCAGTCGCTCAGGGGAAGCTTTCTTT. Residues: CASSRSGEAFF.

This clone appeared a few times. The chain links TRBV4-3 to TRBJ2-4, with TRBD1 matching over 10 bases. With 0 bases clipped from V and 3 bases from J, the junction kept 2 bases outside the gene matches. The CDR3 is made up of 16 amino acids. The V gene's germline CDR1 is LGHNA and CDR2 YSLEER. CDR3 protein: CASSQDRTGGKNIQYF. In nucleotides, the CDR3 is TGCGCCAGCAGCCAAGATCGGACAGGGGGCAAAAACATTCAGTACTTC.

This chain links TRBV2 with TRBJ2-7; 8 bases align to TRBD2. Trimming removed 8 bases from V and 5 bases from J; junction bases left unmatched: 8. Germline lookup yields CDR1 SNHLY and CDR2 FYNNEI. The CDR3 has 13 amino acids. The CDR3, as DNA: TGTGCCAGCCTCGGACGGGGGGGCAACGAGCAGTACTTC. This sequence encodes CASLGRGGNEQYF.

J is TRBJ2-1 and V is TRBV7-9; D is possibly TRBD1 or TRBD2 (6 bases each). The CDR3 is made up of 15 amino acids. CDR1 and CDR2 from the germline V gene are SEHNR and FQNEAQ (reference sequence). V lost 5 bases, J lost 8 bases, and 19 bases lay in between. CDR3 loop: CASSTTSRGWDEQFF. The DNA for the CDR3 is TGTGCCAGCAGCACGACTAGTAGGGGGTGGGATGAGCAGTTCTTC.

This chain joins TRBV7-3 and TRBJ2-1, with TRBD1 matching over 7 bases. Germline V gene sequence: CDR1 SGHTA, CDR2 FQGTGA. V gave up 3 bases and J gave up 9 bases; unmatched junction bases: 8. This CDR3 comprises 14 residues. In DNA, the CDR3 is TGTGCCAGCAGCTTCGGGGCAGGGGGTACTGAGCAGTTCTTC. Translated: CASSFGAGGTEQFF.

This rearrangement joins TRBV2 to TRBJ2-5; no clear D gene. The DNA end is a closer match to TRBJ2-7, so the J assignment may be wrong. This CDR3 spans 11 amino acids. Germline V gene lookup returns CDR1 SNHLY and CDR2 FYNNEI. This chain's CDR3 is CASGSSYEQYF. CDR3 sequence (DNA): TGTGCCAGCGGCAGCTCCTACGAGCAGTACTTC.

V and J are TRBV4-1 and TRBJ1-2, with TRBD1 matching over 9 bases. With 0 bases clipped from V and 6 bases from J, the junction kept 8 bases outside the gene matches. Germline CDR1 reads MGHRA; CDR2 reads YSYEKL. The CDR3 is 16 residues long. The CDR3 DNA reads TGCGCCAGCAGCCAAGAGGGGGGTACAGGGGGCAATGGCTACACCTTC. Protein: CASSQEGGTGGNGYTF.

The genes are TRBV7-2 and TRBJ2-1, with 12 bases aligning to TRBD2. There are 17 residues in the CDR3. Germline V gene sequence: CDR1 SGHTA, CDR2 FQGNSA. Trimming took 1 base from V and 7 from J; bases not matched to a gene: 8. CDR3 residues: CASSLGGGLAGSNEQFF. DNA of the CDR3: TGTGCCAGCAGCTTAGGGGGCGGACTAGCGGGGAGTAATGAGCAGTTCTTC.

The chain combines TRBV7-6 with TRBJ2-3; 7 bases align to TRBD2. There are 14 residues in the CDR3. Germline V CDR1 and CDR2: SGHVS, FNYEAQ. The trim removed 4 bases at V and 2 bases at J, leaving 3 bases unmatched. The CDR3 DNA follows: TGTGCCAGCAGCTGGAGCGGGGCCACAGATACGCAGTATTTT. This gives the protein CASSWSGATDTQYF. Based on the CDR3 plus reference TRBV7-6 and TRBJ2-3, the full variable domain is GAGVSQSPRYKVTKRGQDVALRCDPISGHVSLYWYRQALGQGPEFLTYFNYEAQQDKSGLPNDRFSAERPEGSISTLTIQRTEQRDSAMYRCASSWSGATDTQYFGPGTRLTVL.

This clone was detected only once. The gene calls are TRBV6-1 and TRBJ1-6; D is undetermined. CDR1 and CDR2 (germline): MNHNS, SASEGT. This CDR3 has 14 amino acids. V lost 5 bases and J lost 0, with 5 bases in between. CDR3 protein: CASSISSYNSPLHF. CDR3 nucleotides: TGTGCCAGCAGTATAAGCTCCTATAATTCACCCCTCCACTTT.

This clone was found once. The gene calls are TRBV7-3 and TRBJ1-2; TRBD1 is a possible D gene (6 bases). The CDR3 covers 12 residues. V lost 4 bases, J lost 4 bases, and 7 bases lay in between. Germline V CDR1 and CDR2: SGHTA, FQGTGA. CDR3 sequence (DNA): TGTGCCAGCAGCTCGGACAGCTATGGCTACACCTTC. Residues: CASSSDSYGYTF.

The gene calls are TRBV5-4 and TRBJ2-3, with TRBD2 matching over 8 bases. Trimming removed 4 bases from V and 3 bases from J; junction bases left unmatched: 16. The CDR3 is made up of 18 amino acids. Germline loops: CDR1 SGHNT, CDR2 YYREEE (reference sequence). The DNA of the CDR3 is TGTGCCAGCAGCCCGGGGGGGACTAGACGACCCAGGACAGATACGCAGTATTTT. This encodes CASSPGGTRRPRTDTQYF.

V usage is TRBV29-1 and J usage is TRBJ1-1; D is possibly TRBD1 (5 bases). Germline loops: CDR1 SQVTM, CDR2 ANQGSEA. The CDR3 is 11 amino acids. Trimming took 3 bases from V and 9 from J, leaving 11 bases between them. In DNA form, the CDR3 reads TGCAGCGTTGACCCCCCGGGACAAGCTTTCTTT. Encoded protein: CSVDPPGQAFF.

The J gene is TRBJ2-3, the V gene TRBV5-1, with D possibly being TRBD1 or TRBD2 (6 bases each). V lost 4 bases and J lost 0, with 12 bases in between. Germline loops: CDR1 SGHRS, CDR2 YFSETQ. The CDR3 contains 15 residues. The CDR3 region is CASSAEGGSTDTQYF. CDR3 DNA sequence: TGCGCCAGCAGCGCGGAGGGGGGTAGCACAGATACGCAGTATTTT.

V is TRBV27 and J is TRBJ1-4; D unclear. The CDR3 is 16 amino acids. Germline assignment: CDR1 MNHEY and CDR2 SMNVEV (reference sequence). V was shortened by 2 bases and J by 1 base, with 11 bases between the two germline ends. CDR3: CASSLVFGVTNEKLFF. CDR3 coding DNA: TGTGCCAGCAGTTTAGTGTTCGGGGTAACTAATGAAAAACTGTTTTTT.

In its sample, this clone was seen a few times. V gene TRBV6-5 combines with J gene TRBJ2-1; tentative D call: TRBD2 (5 bases). The CDR3 extends over 12 amino acids. Germline V gene sequence: CDR1 MNHEY, CDR2 SVGAGI. V lost 6 bases, J lost 4 bases, and 7 bases lay in between. The CDR3: CASRGEYNEQFF. DNA for the CDR3: TGTGCCAGCAGGGGAGAGTACAATGAGCAGTTCTTC.

The sample holds a few counts of this clone. The V call is TRBV19, the J call TRBJ1-6; 8 nucleotides match TRBD1. This CDR3 comprises 14 residues. After removal of 10 bases from V and 9 bases from J, the junction contained 11 bases not matched to a gene. The germline CDR1 and CDR2 sequences are LNHDA and SQIVND (reference sequence). CDR3 nucleotides: TGTGCCACCCGGCTCAGGGGGCTCGGTTCACCCCTCCACTTT. This sequence encodes CATRLRGLGSPLHF.

This sequence joins TRBV13 and TRBJ2-4, with 7 bases identical to TRBD2. Germline V gene lookup returns CDR1 PRHDT and CDR2 FYEKMQ (reference sequence). The CDR3 length is 14 residues. The V segment lost 3 bases and the J segment 6 bases; nucleotides outside the gene matches: 5. The CDR3 here is CASSLVGGGNIQYF. The CDR3 DNA reads as TGTGCCAGCAGCTTGGTTGGGGGGGGAAACATTCAGTACTTC.

This chain links TRBV6-5 with TRBJ1-5; D uncertain. The germline V gene encodes CDR1 MNHEY and CDR2 SVGAGI. The CDR3 is 13 amino acids. Trimming removed 6 bases from V and 0 bases from J, with 6 bases in between. In nucleotides, the CDR3 is TGTGCCAGCAGGGCAGATAGCAATCAGCCCCAGCATTTT. Translation gives CASRADSNQPQHF.

In DNA, the CDR3 is TGTGCCAGTAGAGAAACCGTATGGATCGGGGGCGGGGGCAATCAGCCCCAGCATTTT. This sequence encodes CASRETVWIGGGGNQPQHF. The chain has TRBV19 and TRBJ1-5, with D possibly TRBD1 on 6 matching bases. Per the germline V gene, CDR1 is LNHDA and CDR2 is SQIVND (reference sequence). The CDR3 extends over 19 amino acids. The V end lost 6 bases, the J end lost 2 bases, and 26 bases lay between the germline ends.

The chain couples TRBV13 to TRBJ1-6; D may be TRBD1 (5 bases). Germline V gene data show CDR1 as PRHDT and CDR2 as FYEKMQ (reference sequence). The CDR3 has 15 amino acids. The V end was cut by 6 bases, the J end by 0 bases, with 9 bases between. The CDR3 here is CASSQGSSYNSPLHF. The DNA for the CDR3 is TGTGCCAGCAGTCAGGGAAGCTCCTATAATTCACCCCTCCACTTT. Full variable domain (missing parts from reference TRBV13 and TRBJ1-6): AAGVIQSPRHLIKEKRETATLKCYPIPRHDTVYWYQQGPGQDPQFLISFYEKMQSDKGSIPDRFSAQQFSDYHSELNMSSLELGDSALYFCASSQGSSYNSPLHFGNGTRLTVT.